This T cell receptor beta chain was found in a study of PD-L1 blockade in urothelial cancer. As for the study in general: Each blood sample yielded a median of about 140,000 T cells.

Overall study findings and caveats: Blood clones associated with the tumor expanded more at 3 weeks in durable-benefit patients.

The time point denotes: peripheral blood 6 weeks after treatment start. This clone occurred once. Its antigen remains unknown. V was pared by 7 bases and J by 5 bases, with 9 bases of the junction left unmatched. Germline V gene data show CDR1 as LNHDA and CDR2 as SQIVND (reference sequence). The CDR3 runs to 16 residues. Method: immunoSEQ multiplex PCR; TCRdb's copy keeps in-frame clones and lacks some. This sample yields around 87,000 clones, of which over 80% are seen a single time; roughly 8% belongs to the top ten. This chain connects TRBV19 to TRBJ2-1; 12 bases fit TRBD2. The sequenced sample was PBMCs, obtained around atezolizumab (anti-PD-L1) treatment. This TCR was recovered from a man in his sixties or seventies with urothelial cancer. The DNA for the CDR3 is TGTGCCAGTAAGCCTAGCGGGGGGGCCCGAAACAATGAGCAGTTCTTC. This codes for CASKPSGGARNNEQFF. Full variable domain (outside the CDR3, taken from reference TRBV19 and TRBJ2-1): DGGITQSPKYLFRKEGQNVTLSCEQNLNHDAMYWYRQDPGQGLRLIYYSQIVNDFQKGDIAEGYSVSREKKESFPLTVTSAQKNPTAFYLCASKPSGGARNNEQFFGPGTRLTVL.